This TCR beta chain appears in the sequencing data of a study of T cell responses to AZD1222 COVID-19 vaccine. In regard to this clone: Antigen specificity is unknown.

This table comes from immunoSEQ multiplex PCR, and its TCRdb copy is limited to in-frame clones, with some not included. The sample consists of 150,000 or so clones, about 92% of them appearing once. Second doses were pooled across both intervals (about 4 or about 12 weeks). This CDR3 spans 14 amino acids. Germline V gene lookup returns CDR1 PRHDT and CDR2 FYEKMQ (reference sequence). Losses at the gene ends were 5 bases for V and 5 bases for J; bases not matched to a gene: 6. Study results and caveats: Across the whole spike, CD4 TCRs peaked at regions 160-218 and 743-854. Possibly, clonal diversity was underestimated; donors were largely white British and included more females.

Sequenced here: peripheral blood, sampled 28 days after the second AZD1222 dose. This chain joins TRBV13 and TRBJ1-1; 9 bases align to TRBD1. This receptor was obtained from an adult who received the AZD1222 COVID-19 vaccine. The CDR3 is CASSADRGGTEAFF. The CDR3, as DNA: TGTGCCAGCAGCGCGGACAGGGGTGGAACTGAAGCTTTCTTT.